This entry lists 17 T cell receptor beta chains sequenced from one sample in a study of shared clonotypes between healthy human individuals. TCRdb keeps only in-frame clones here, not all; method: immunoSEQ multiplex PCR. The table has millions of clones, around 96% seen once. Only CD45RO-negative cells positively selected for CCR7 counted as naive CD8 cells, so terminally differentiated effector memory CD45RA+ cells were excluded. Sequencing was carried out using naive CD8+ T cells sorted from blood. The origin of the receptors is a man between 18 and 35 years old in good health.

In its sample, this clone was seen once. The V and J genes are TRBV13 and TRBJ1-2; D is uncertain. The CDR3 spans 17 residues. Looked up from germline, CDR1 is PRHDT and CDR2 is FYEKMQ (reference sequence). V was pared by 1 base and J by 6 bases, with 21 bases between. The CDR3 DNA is TGTGCCAGCAGCTTAGAAGAGGGCATCAACGTGGAGAATGGCTACACCTTC. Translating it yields CASSLEEGINVENGYTF.

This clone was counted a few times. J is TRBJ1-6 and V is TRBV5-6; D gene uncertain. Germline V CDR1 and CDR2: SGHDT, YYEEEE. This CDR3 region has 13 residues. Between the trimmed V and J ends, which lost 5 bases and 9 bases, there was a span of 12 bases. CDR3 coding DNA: TGTGCCAGCAGTTCGTTCTTGGGTTCACCCCTCCACTTT. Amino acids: CASSSFLGSPLHF.

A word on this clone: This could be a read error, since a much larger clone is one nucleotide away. The CDR3 loop is CASSLGGYEQYF. The CDR3, as DNA: TGTGCCAGCAGTTTAGGGGGCTACGAGCAGTACTTC. The chain recombines TRBV6-1 with TRBJ2-7, with a possible D match to TRBD1 (6 bases). V lost 5 bases and J lost 3, with 8 bases in between. This CDR3 is built from 12 residues. CDR1 and CDR2 (germline): MNHNS, SASEGT.

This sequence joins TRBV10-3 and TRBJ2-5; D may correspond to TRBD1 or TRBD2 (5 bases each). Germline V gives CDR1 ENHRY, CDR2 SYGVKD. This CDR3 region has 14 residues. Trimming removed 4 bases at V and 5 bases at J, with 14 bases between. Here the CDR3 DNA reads TGTGCCATCAGTGGGGAGAGGGGCTGGGAGACCCAGTACTTC. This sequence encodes CAISGERGWETQYF.

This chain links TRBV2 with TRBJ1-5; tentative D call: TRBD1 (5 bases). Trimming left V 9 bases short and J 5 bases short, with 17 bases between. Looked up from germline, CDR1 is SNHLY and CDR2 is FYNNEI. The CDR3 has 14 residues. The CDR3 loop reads CARVWGDFDQPQHF. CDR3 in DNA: TGTGCCAGGGTTTGGGGGGATTTCGATCAGCCCCAGCATTTT.

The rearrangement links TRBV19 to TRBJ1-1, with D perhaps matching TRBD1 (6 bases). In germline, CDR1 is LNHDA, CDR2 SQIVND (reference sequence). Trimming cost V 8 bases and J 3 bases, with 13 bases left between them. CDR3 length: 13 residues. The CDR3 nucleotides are TGTGCCAGTTTACAAAGGGGGGACACTGAAGCTTTCTTT. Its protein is CASLQRGDTEAFF.

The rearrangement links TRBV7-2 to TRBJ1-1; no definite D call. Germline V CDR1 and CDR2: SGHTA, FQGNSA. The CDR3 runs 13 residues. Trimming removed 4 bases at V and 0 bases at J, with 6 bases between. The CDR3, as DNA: TGTGCCAGCAGCTCATGGCTGAACACTGAAGCTTTCTTT. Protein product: CASSSWLNTEAFF. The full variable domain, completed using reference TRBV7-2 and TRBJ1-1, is GAGVSQSPSNKVTEKGKDVELRCDPISGHTALYWYRQSLGQGLEFLIYFQGNSAPDKSGLPSDRFSAERTGGSVSTLTIQRTQQEDSAVYLCASSSWLNTEAFFGQGTRLTVV.

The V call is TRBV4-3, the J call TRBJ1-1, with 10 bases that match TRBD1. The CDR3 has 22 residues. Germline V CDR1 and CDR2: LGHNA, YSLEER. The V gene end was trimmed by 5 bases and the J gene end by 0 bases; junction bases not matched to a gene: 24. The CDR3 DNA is TGCGCCAGCAGCGCCACCTTCGGGGTGATTCCCGGGACAGGGGTAATGAACACTGAAGCTTTCTTT. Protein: CASSATFGVIPGTGVMNTEAFF.

The CDR3 is CASSENREGVGEKLFF. CDR3 in DNA: TGTGCCAGCAGTGAAAATCGTGAGGGGGTTGGGGAAAAACTGTTTTTT. This rearrangement joins TRBV6-1 to TRBJ1-4, with D possibly matching TRBD1 (6 bases). V gave up 2 bases and J gave up 8 bases, with 18 bases separating them. The CDR3 runs to 16 residues. Germline CDR1 is MNHNS and CDR2 is SASEGT.

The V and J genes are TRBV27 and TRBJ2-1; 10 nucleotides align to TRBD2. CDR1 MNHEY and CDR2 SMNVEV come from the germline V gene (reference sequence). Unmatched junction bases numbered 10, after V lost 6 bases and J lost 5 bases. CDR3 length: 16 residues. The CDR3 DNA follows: TGTGCCAGCAGCCCCAGCGGGGGGGATCGCAACAATGAGCAGTTCTTC. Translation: CASSPSGGDRNNEQFF.

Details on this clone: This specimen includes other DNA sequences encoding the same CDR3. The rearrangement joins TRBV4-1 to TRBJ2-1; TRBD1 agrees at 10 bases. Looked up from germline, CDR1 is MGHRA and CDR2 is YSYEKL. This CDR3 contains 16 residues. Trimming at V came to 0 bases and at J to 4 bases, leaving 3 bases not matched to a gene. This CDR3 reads CASSQDRDRGYNEQFF. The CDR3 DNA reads TGCGCCAGCAGCCAAGATAGGGACAGGGGATACAATGAGCAGTTCTTC.

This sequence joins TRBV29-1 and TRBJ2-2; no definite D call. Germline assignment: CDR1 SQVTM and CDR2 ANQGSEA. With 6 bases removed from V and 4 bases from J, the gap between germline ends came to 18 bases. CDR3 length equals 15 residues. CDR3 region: CSVGLKGERTGELFF. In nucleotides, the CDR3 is TGCAGCGTGGGCCTCAAGGGTGAACGCACCGGGGAGCTGTTTTTT.

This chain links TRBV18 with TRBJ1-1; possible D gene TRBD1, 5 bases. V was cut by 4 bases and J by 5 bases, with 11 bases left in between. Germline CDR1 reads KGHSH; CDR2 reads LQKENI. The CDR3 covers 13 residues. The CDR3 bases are TGTGCCAGCTCACAGGGGAGTGGGACTGAAGCTTTCTTT. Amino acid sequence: CASSQGSGTEAFF.

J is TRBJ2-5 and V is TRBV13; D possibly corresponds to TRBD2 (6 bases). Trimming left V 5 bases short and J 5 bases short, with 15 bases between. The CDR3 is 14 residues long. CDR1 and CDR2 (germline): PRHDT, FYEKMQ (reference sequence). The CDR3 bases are TGTGCCAGCAGCGCACCGGAGGCGGGGGAGACCCAGTACTTC. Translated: CASSAPEAGETQYF.

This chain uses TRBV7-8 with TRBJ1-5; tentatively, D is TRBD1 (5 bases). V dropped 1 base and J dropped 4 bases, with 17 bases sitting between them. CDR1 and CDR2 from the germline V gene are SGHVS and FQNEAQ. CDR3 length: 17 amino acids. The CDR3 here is CASSLEPKGEGNQPQHF. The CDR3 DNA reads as TGTGCCAGCAGCTTAGAGCCTAAAGGGGAGGGGAATCAGCCCCAGCATTTT.

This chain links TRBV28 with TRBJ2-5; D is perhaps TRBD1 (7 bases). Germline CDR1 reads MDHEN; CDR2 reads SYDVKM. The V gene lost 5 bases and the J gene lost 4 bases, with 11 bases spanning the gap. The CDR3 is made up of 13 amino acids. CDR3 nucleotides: TGTGCCAGCAGTCCCCAGGGGGGAGAGACCCAGTACTTC. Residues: CASSPQGGETQYF.

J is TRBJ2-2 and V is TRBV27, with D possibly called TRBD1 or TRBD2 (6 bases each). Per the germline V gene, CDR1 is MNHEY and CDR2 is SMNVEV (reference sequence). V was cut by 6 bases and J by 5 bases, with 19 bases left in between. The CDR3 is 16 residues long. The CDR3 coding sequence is TGTGCCAGCAGACAGGGTGGGGGGCTGTGGACCGGGGAGCTGTTTTTT. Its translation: CASRQGGGLWTGELFF.